Listed below are T cell receptor beta chains from one sample, sequenced in a study of T cell responses to AZD1222 COVID-19 vaccine. Sequencing used immunoSEQ multiplex PCR; TCRdb keeps in-frame clones, though not all of them. The sample carries some 180,000 clones, about nine tenths recorded once. This material consisted of peripheral blood, taken 28 days after the second AZD1222 dose. Every receptor here comes from an adult who received the AZD1222 COVID-19 vaccine. Both conserved end residues are part of each CDR3. Fields, in order: clone size, J gene, D gene, V gene, CDR3 length, CDR3 protein, CDR3 DNA. A D gene is named only where the DNA matches it firmly. The size field is filled for only some rows; it gives once, few, many or a size class.

clone size: -; J gene: TRBJ1-5; D gene: TRBD1; V gene: TRBV6-6; CDR3 length: 14; CDR3 protein: CASSDREANQPQHF; CDR3 DNA: TGTGCCAGCAGCGACAGGGAAGCCAATCAGCCCCAGCATTTT
clone size: -; J gene: TRBJ2-5; D gene: TRBD1; V gene: TRBV2; CDR3 length: 15; CDR3 protein: CASSEDRGRRETQYF; CDR3 DNA: TGTGCCAGCAGCGAGGACAGGGGGCGTCGGGAGACCCAGTACTTC
clone size: -; J gene: TRBJ2-2; D gene: TRBD2; V gene: TRBV24-1; CDR3 length: 14; CDR3 protein: CATSVPGRAGELFF; CDR3 DNA: TGTGCCACCAGTGTCCCTGGGAGGGCCGGGGAGCTGTTTTTT
clone size: -; J gene: TRBJ2-7; D gene: TRBD2; V gene: TRBV18; CDR3 length: 15; CDR3 protein: CASSPPWGEGREQYF; CDR3 DNA: TGTGCCAGCTCACCGCCCTGGGGGGAGGGCCGCGAGCAGTACTTC
clone size: -; J gene: TRBJ2-7; D gene: -; V gene: TRBV2; CDR3 length: 16; CDR3 protein: CASRRGGDPSPYEQYF; CDR3 DNA: TGTGCCAGCAGAAGGGGGGGGGACCCTTCACCCTACGAGCAGTACTTC
clone size: -; J gene: TRBJ1-1; D gene: -; V gene: TRBV12-2; CDR3 length: 18; CDR3 protein: CASRSTRGYRGQGTEAFF; CDR3 DNA: TGTGCAAGTCGCTCCACTCGGGGATACAGGGGCCAAGGGACTGAAGCTTTCTTT
clone size: -; J gene: TRBJ1-5; D gene: -; V gene: TRBV3-1/TRBV3-2; CDR3 length: 14; CDR3 protein: CASSQDLSNQPQHF; CDR3 DNA: TGTGCCAGCAGCCAAGACCTTAGCAATCAGCCCCAGCATTTT
clone size: -; J gene: TRBJ2-3; D gene: -; V gene: TRBV11-2; CDR3 length: 12; CDR3 protein: CASSSRGDTQYF; CDR3 DNA: TGTGCCAGCAGTTCTAGGGGAGATACGCAGTATTTT
clone size: -; J gene: TRBJ2-5; D gene: -; V gene: TRBV3-1/TRBV3-2; CDR3 length: 13; CDR3 protein: CASRSGVGWTQYF; CDR3 DNA: TGTGCCAGCCGGTCAGGAGTCGGGTGGACCCAGTACTTC
clone size: -; J gene: TRBJ1-6; D gene: -; V gene: TRBV2; CDR3 length: 15; CDR3 protein: CASSVSLEHNSPLHF; CDR3 DNA: TGTGCCAGCAGTGTCTCCTTGGAGCATAATTCACCCCTCCACTTT
clone size: once; J gene: TRBJ1-6; D gene: -; V gene: TRBV7-3; CDR3 length: 13; CDR3 protein: CASRSGNNSPLHF; CDR3 DNA: TGTGCCAGCAGGTCCGGGAATAATTCACCCCTCCACTTT
clone size: -; J gene: TRBJ1-5; D gene: -; V gene: TRBV19; CDR3 length: 12; CDR3 protein: CASSGGAQPQHF; CDR3 DNA: TGTGCCAGTAGTGGCGGGGCTCAGCCCCAGCATTTT
clone size: -; J gene: TRBJ2-2; D gene: -; V gene: TRBV10-3; CDR3 length: 15; CDR3 protein: CAISATPGSAGELFF; CDR3 DNA: TGTGCCATCAGTGCTACGCCAGGGTCGGCCGGGGAGCTGTTTTTT
clone size: -; J gene: TRBJ1-1; D gene: -; V gene: TRBV27; CDR3 length: 15; CDR3 protein: CASSLDGSRGTEAFF; CDR3 DNA: TGTGCCAGCAGTTTAGATGGGAGTCGAGGCACTGAAGCTTTCTTT
clone size: -; J gene: TRBJ2-7; D gene: TRBD2; V gene: TRBV28; CDR3 length: 14; CDR3 protein: CASSFGGGFGEQYF; CDR3 DNA: TGTGCCAGCAGTTTTGGGGGAGGGTTCGGGGAGCAGTACTTC
clone size: -; J gene: TRBJ2-3; D gene: -; V gene: TRBV7-9; CDR3 length: 12; CDR3 protein: CASSLGVVAQYF; CDR3 DNA: TGTGCCAGCAGCTTAGGAGTAGTCGCGCAGTATTTT
clone size: -; J gene: TRBJ2-7; D gene: -; V gene: TRBV10-3; CDR3 length: 12; CDR3 protein: CAISESDRGQYF; CDR3 DNA: TGTGCCATCAGTGAGTCGGACAGAGGGCAGTACTTC
clone size: -; J gene: TRBJ1-4; D gene: TRBD1; V gene: TRBV18; CDR3 length: 17; CDR3 protein: CASSPSGTGVYGEKLFF; CDR3 DNA: TGTGCCAGCTCACCCTCCGGGACAGGGGTTTATGGTGAAAAACTGTTTTTT
clone size: -; J gene: TRBJ1-4; D gene: -; V gene: TRBV28; CDR3 length: 15; CDR3 protein: CASRPSGATNEKLFF; CDR3 DNA: TGTGCCAGCAGGCCCTCAGGGGCTACTAATGAAAAACTGTTTTTT
clone size: -; J gene: TRBJ1-3; D gene: TRBD1; V gene: TRBV28; CDR3 length: 15; CDR3 protein: CASSLPTGVGNTIYF; CDR3 DNA: TGTGCCAGCAGTTTACCGACAGGGGTTGGAAACACCATATATTTT
clone size: -; J gene: TRBJ2-7; D gene: -; V gene: TRBV12-3/TRBV12-4; CDR3 length: 13; CDR3 protein: CASSLVRGYEQYF; CDR3 DNA: TGTGCCAGCAGTTTAGTCAGGGGCTACGAGCAGTACTTC
clone size: -; J gene: TRBJ2-2; D gene: TRBD2; V gene: TRBV3-1/TRBV3-2; CDR3 length: 17; CDR3 protein: CASSHRLAGGRNGELFF; CDR3 DNA: TGTGCCAGCAGCCATAGGCTAGCGGGAGGGCGGAACGGGGAGCTGTTTTTT
clone size: -; J gene: TRBJ2-3; D gene: TRBD2; V gene: TRBV5-4; CDR3 length: 17; CDR3 protein: CASSLGLAGVPTDTQYF; CDR3 DNA: TGTGCCAGCAGCTTGGGACTAGCGGGGGTGCCCACAGATACGCAGTATTTT
clone size: -; J gene: TRBJ1-2; D gene: -; V gene: TRBV27; CDR3 length: 17; CDR3 protein: CASSSPSQPGDTYGYTF; CDR3 DNA: TGTGCCAGCAGCTCCCCCTCGCAGCCCGGCGATACCTATGGCTACACCTTC
clone size: -; J gene: TRBJ2-3; D gene: -; V gene: TRBV2; CDR3 length: 16; CDR3 protein: CASSESGSRGSDTQYF; CDR3 DNA: TGTGCCAGCAGTGAATCCGGGAGTCGGGGGTCAGATACGCAGTATTTT
clone size: -; J gene: TRBJ1-6; D gene: -; V gene: TRBV12-3/TRBV12-4; CDR3 length: 12; CDR3 protein: CASSLAYSPLHF; CDR3 DNA: TGTGCCAGCAGTTTGGCTTACTCACCCCTCCACTTT
clone size: -; J gene: TRBJ1-5; D gene: -; V gene: TRBV3-1/TRBV3-2; CDR3 length: 17; CDR3 protein: CASSQGGGVLGNQPQHF; CDR3 DNA: TGTGCCAGCAGCCAAGGTGGGGGGGTTTTGGGCAATCAGCCCCAGCATTTT
clone size: -; J gene: TRBJ2-3; D gene: -; V gene: TRBV19; CDR3 length: 15; CDR3 protein: CASSSRVGGTDTQYF; CDR3 DNA: TGTGCCAGTAGTTCGAGAGTGGGGGGCACAGATACGCAGTATTTT
clone size: -; J gene: TRBJ2-7; D gene: TRBD1; V gene: TRBV3-1/TRBV3-2; CDR3 length: 16; CDR3 protein: CASSPIPTGGMNEQYF; CDR3 DNA: TGTGCCAGCAGCCCAATCCCGACAGGGGGCATGAACGAGCAGTACTTC
clone size: -; J gene: TRBJ2-2; D gene: TRBD2; V gene: TRBV5-1; CDR3 length: 18; CDR3 protein: CASSRGPTSGSSTGELFF; CDR3 DNA: TGCGCCAGCAGCCGAGGGCCGACTAGCGGGTCGAGCACCGGGGAGCTGTTTTTT
clone size: -; J gene: TRBJ2-1; D gene: -; V gene: TRBV7-2; CDR3 length: 14; CDR3 protein: CASSGGTSYNEQFF; CDR3 DNA: TGTGCCAGCAGCGGGGGGACTTCCTACAATGAGCAGTTCTTC
clone size: -; J gene: TRBJ2-3; D gene: TRBD2; V gene: TRBV3-1/TRBV3-2; CDR3 length: 17; CDR3 protein: CASSQAPASGSTDTQYF; CDR3 DNA: TGTGCCAGCAGCCAAGCCCCGGCTAGCGGGAGCACAGATACGCAGTATTTT
clone size: -; J gene: TRBJ2-2; D gene: -; V gene: TRBV4-1; CDR3 length: 18; CDR3 protein: CASSQKAGYKSNTGELFF; CDR3 DNA: TGCGCCAGCAGCCAAAAGGCGGGGTATAAGTCGAACACCGGGGAGCTGTTTTTT
clone size: -; J gene: TRBJ2-1; D gene: -; V gene: TRBV6-5; CDR3 length: 12; CDR3 protein: CASTQGGVEQFF; CDR3 DNA: TGTGCCAGCACCCAGGGTGGGGTTGAGCAGTTCTTC
clone size: once; J gene: TRBJ2-1; D gene: TRBD2; V gene: TRBV2; CDR3 length: 14; CDR3 protein: CASKTTSAYNEQFF; CDR3 DNA: TGTGCCAGCAAGACGACTAGCGCCTACAATGAGCAGTTCTTC
clone size: -; J gene: TRBJ2-7; D gene: TRBD2; V gene: TRBV5-1; CDR3 length: 15; CDR3 protein: CASSPRLAGAYEQYF; CDR3 DNA: TGCGCCAGCAGCCCCCGACTAGCGGGAGCCTACGAGCAGTACTTC
clone size: -; J gene: TRBJ2-1; D gene: -; V gene: TRBV19; CDR3 length: 16; CDR3 protein: CASSNAGTLPYNEQFF; CDR3 DNA: TGTGCCAGTTCCAACGCGGGGACACTCCCCTACAATGAGCAGTTCTTC
clone size: once; J gene: TRBJ2-3; D gene: TRBD2; V gene: TRBV9; CDR3 length: 15; CDR3 protein: CASSAGLAVADTQYF; CDR3 DNA: TGTGCCAGCAGCGCGGGACTAGCGGTCGCAGATACGCAGTATTTT
clone size: -; J gene: TRBJ1-2; D gene: -; V gene: TRBV28; CDR3 length: 15; CDR3 protein: CASSLGGSTNYGYTF; CDR3 DNA: TGTGCCAGCAGTTTAGGGGGGTCCACAAACTATGGCTACACCTTC
clone size: -; J gene: TRBJ2-6; D gene: -; V gene: TRBV5-1; CDR3 length: 17; CDR3 protein: CASSLRDTDSGANVLTF; CDR3 DNA: TGCGCCAGCAGCCTCCGGGACACAGACTCTGGGGCCAACGTCCTGACTTTC
clone size: -; J gene: TRBJ1-1; D gene: TRBD1; V gene: TRBV3-1/TRBV3-2; CDR3 length: 14; CDR3 protein: CASSQGTGGTEAFF; CDR3 DNA: TGTGCCAGCAGCCAAGGGACAGGGGGCACTGAAGCTTTCTTT
clone size: -; J gene: TRBJ2-7; D gene: -; V gene: TRBV14; CDR3 length: 13; CDR3 protein: CASSRLRNYEQYF; CDR3 DNA: TGTGCCAGCAGCCGACTTCGTAACTACGAGCAGTACTTC
clone size: -; J gene: TRBJ2-7; D gene: TRBD1; V gene: TRBV19; CDR3 length: 16; CDR3 protein: CASSLPSGTGSYEQYF; CDR3 DNA: TGTGCCAGTAGCCTCCCCTCGGGGACAGGCTCCTACGAGCAGTACTTC
clone size: few; J gene: TRBJ2-1; D gene: -; V gene: TRBV14; CDR3 length: 15; CDR3 protein: CASSREWGFYNEQFF; CDR3 DNA: TGTGCCAGCAGTCGGGAGTGGGGATTCTACAATGAGCAGTTCTTC
clone size: -; J gene: TRBJ1-1; D gene: -; V gene: TRBV18; CDR3 length: 13; CDR3 protein: CASQIYGDTEAFF; CDR3 DNA: TGTGCCAGCCAAATATACGGGGACACTGAAGCTTTCTTT
clone size: -; J gene: TRBJ1-6; D gene: -; V gene: TRBV18; CDR3 length: 15; CDR3 protein: CASSHPNGYNSPLHF; CDR3 DNA: TGTGCCAGCTCCCACCCGAACGGGTATAATTCACCCCTCCACTTT
clone size: -; J gene: TRBJ1-6; D gene: -; V gene: TRBV4-1; CDR3 length: 14; CDR3 protein: CASSQEKQISPLHF; CDR3 DNA: TGCGCCAGCAGCCAAGAAAAGCAGATCTCACCCCTCCACTTT
clone size: -; J gene: TRBJ1-2; D gene: -; V gene: TRBV6-5; CDR3 length: 14; CDR3 protein: CASSRSPDSYGYTF; CDR3 DNA: TGTGCCAGCAGTCGCTCACCGGACAGCTATGGCTACACCTTC
clone size: -; J gene: TRBJ1-5; D gene: -; V gene: TRBV19; CDR3 length: 14; CDR3 protein: CASSMRGFGQPQHF; CDR3 DNA: TGTGCCAGTAGTATGAGGGGCTTCGGTCAGCCCCAGCATTTT
clone size: -; J gene: TRBJ1-5; D gene: TRBD1; V gene: TRBV27; CDR3 length: 15; CDR3 protein: CASSLGPGGHQPQHF; CDR3 DNA: TGTGCCAGCAGTTTAGGGCCAGGGGGACATCAGCCCCAGCATTTT
clone size: -; J gene: TRBJ2-7; D gene: -; V gene: TRBV2; CDR3 length: 15; CDR3 protein: CASLKGGSPPYEQYF; CDR3 DNA: TGTGCCAGTCTCAAGGGGGGCAGCCCCCCCTACGAGCAGTACTTC
clone size: -; J gene: TRBJ2-7; D gene: -; V gene: TRBV10-3; CDR3 length: 12; CDR3 protein: CATLGRGYEQYF; CDR3 DNA: TGTGCCACCCTAGGGAGGGGGTACGAGCAGTACTTC
clone size: -; J gene: TRBJ1-4; D gene: -; V gene: TRBV7-9; CDR3 length: 15; CDR3 protein: CASSPGALQREKLFF; CDR3 DNA: TGTGCCAGCAGCCCAGGAGCCCTCCAACGAGAAAAACTGTTTTTT
clone size: -; J gene: TRBJ2-3; D gene: -; V gene: TRBV6-5; CDR3 length: 15; CDR3 protein: CASSYSGGGSDTQYF; CDR3 DNA: TGTGCCAGCAGTTACTCTGGCGGAGGTTCGGATACGCAGTATTTT
clone size: -; J gene: TRBJ2-1; D gene: TRBD2; V gene: TRBV30; CDR3 length: 17; CDR3 protein: CAWSGTRAGGSINEQFF; CDR3 DNA: TGTGCCTGGAGTGGTACTAGGGCGGGGGGCTCGATCAATGAGCAGTTCTTC